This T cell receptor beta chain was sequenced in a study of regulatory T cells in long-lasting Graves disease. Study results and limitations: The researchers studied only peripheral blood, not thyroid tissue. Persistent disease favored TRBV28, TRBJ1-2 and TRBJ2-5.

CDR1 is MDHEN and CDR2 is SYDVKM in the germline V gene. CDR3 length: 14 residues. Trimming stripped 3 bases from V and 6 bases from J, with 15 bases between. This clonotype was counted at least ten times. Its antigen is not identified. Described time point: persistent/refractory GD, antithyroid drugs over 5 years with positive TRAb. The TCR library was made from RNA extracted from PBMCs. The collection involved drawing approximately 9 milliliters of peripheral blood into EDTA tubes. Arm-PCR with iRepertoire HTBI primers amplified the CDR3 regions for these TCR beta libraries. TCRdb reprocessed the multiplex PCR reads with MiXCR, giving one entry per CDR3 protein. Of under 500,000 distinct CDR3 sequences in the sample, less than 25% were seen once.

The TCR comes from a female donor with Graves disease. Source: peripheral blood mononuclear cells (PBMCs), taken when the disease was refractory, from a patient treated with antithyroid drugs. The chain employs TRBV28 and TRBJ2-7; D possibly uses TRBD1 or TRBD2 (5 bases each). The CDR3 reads CASSLAMGVLEQYF. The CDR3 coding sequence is TGTGCCAGCAGTTTGGCTATGGGGGTTCTCGAGCAGTACTTC.